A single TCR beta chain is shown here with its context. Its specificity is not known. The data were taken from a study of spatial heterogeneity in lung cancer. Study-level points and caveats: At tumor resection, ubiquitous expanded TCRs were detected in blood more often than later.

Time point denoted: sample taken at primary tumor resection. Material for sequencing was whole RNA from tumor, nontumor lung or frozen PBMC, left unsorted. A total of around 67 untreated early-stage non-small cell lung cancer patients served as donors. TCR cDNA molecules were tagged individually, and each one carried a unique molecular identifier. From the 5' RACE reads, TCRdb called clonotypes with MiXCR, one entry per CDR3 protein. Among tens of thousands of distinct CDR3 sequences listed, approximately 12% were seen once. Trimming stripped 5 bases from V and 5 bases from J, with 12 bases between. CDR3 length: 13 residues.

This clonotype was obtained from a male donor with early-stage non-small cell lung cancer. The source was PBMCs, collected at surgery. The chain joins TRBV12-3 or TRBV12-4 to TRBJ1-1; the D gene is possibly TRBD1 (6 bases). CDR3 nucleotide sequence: TGTGCCAGCAGTCCGCAAACAGGGACTGAAGCTTTCTTT. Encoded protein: CASSPQTGTEAFF.